In this sample, the clone carrying this TCR beta chain turned up many times. Antigen specificity is unknown. This sample is part of a study of T-cell reconstitution after alpha-beta-depleted transplantation in children. Unique molecular identifiers were used in preparing the TCRbeta library. MiXCR, run by TCRdb on the PCR reads, gives a single entry per CDR3 protein. The sample shows roughly 300,000 distinct CDR3 sequences, around a tenth of them seen only once. Study conclusions and caveats: A year had passed since transplant, and T-cell counts and diversity by then came mostly from newly produced T cells. Reported findings indicate that, about two months after transplant, alpha-beta T cells came from several hundred expanded clones, which were derived from non-depleted graft cells.

Sequencing used peripheral blood, obtained 180 days after TCRalphabeta/CD19-depleted stem cell transplant. This sequence was found in a male patient aged 2-9 years who had a stem cell transplant for chronic granulomatous disease, so the T cells may come from the graft donor.

CDR3 protein: CASSPNGLAGYEQYF. The CDR3, as DNA: TGTGCCAGCAGCCCGAACGGACTAGCGGGCTACGAGCAGTACTTC. The rearrangement joins TRBV7-8 to TRBJ2-7; 11 bases are shared with TRBD2. V gave up 5 bases and J gave up 3 bases; unmatched junction bases: 6. The CDR3 has 15 amino acids. Germline-derived CDR1 and CDR2 are SGHVS and FQNEAQ.